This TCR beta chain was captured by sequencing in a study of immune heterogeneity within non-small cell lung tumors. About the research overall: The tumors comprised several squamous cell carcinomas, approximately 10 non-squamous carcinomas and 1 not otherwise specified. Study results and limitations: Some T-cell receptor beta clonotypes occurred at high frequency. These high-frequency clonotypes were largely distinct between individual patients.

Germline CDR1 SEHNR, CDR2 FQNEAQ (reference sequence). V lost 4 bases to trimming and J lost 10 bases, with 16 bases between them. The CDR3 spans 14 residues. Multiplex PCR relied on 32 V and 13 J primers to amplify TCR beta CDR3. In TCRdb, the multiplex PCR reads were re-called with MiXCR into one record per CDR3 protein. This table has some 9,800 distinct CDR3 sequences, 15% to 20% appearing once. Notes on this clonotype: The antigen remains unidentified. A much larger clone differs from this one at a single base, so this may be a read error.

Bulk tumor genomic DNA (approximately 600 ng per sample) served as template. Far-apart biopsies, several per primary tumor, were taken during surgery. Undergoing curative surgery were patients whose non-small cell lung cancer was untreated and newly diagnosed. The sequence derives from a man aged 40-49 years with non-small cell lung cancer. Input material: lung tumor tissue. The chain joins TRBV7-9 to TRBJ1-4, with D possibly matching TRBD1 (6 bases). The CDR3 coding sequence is TGTGCCAGCAGCTCGAGGTACAGGGTGGGAAAACTGTTTTTT. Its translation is CASSSRYRVGKLFF. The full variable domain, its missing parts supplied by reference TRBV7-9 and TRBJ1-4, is DTGVSQNPRHKITKRGQNVTFRCDPISEHNRLYWYRQTLGQGPEFLTYFQNEAQLEKSRLLSDRFSAERPKGSFSTLEIQRTEQGDSAMYLCASSSRYRVGKLFFGSGTQLSVL.